Each of the 12 T cell receptor beta chains below was sequenced from the same sample in a study of response to subunit inactivated influenza vaccine. One entry per CDR3 protein results from TCRdb running MiXCR on the RT-PCR reads. The sample contains 300,000 to 350,000 distinct CDR3 sequences, just over 20% of which appear only once. Sequencing was performed on PBMCs from blood, taken 21 months after vaccination. The receptors shown here come from a man aged 50-75 years who received an inactivated influenza vaccine.

This clonotype was seen more than once but under ten times. In DNA, the CDR3 is TGCAGTGCTACACGCGAACAGGGGAGGGGAGATACGCAGTATTTT. This translates into CSATREQGRGDTQYF. This chain links TRBV20-1 with TRBJ2-3, with D possibly being TRBD1 or TRBD2 (7 bases each). Trimming took off 4 bases at V and 5 bases at J, with 19 bases between the two ends. CDR1 DFQATT and CDR2 SNEGSKA come from the germline V gene (reference sequence). CDR3 size: 15 residues.

V and J are TRBV15 and TRBJ1-4; D gene ambiguous. Germline-derived CDR1 and CDR2 are LNHNV and YYDKDF (reference sequence). The CDR3 runs to 16 residues. V lost 0 bases to trimming and J lost 1 base, with 9 bases between them. CDR3 bases: TGTGCCACCAGCAGAGAGAGGACCCTAACTAATGAAAAACTGTTTTTT. Translation gives CATSRERTLTNEKLFF.

This clonotype was counted many times. The chain has TRBV28 and TRBJ1-2; D is ambiguous. CDR3 length equals 12 residues. Germline V gives CDR1 MDHEN, CDR2 SYDVKM. The ends were cut back, 6 bases at V and 1 base at J, with 6 bases in the middle. For the CDR3, the DNA is TGTGCCAGCAGCACTCTTAACTATGGCTACACCTTC. Its translation is CASSTLNYGYTF.

About this clonotype itself: A much bigger clone sits one base away, suggesting this may be a read error. V usage is TRBV15 and J usage is TRBJ1-2; 9 bases line up with TRBD1. CDR1 is LNHNV, CDR2 YYDKDF, per germline (reference sequence). CDR3 length equals 13 residues. Trimming removed 5 bases from V and 2 bases from J; junction bases left unmatched: 0. The CDR3 here is CATSGQGNYGYTF. CDR3 nucleotide sequence: TGTGCCACCAGCGGACAGGGGAACTATGGCTACACCTTC.

This clonotype was counted at least ten times. The chain joins TRBV29-1 to TRBJ1-1, with a tentative D call TRBD1 (5 bases). The CDR3 has 12 amino acids. V gave up 7 bases and J gave up 0 bases, with 9 bases separating them. Germline V CDR1 and CDR2: SQVTM, ANQGSEA. The CDR3 loop is CSAGQVNTEAFF. Here the CDR3 DNA reads TGCAGCGCAGGACAAGTGAACACTGAAGCTTTCTTT.

This clonotype was counted a few times. V is TRBV10-2 and J is TRBJ2-2, with 11 bases fitting TRBD1. Germline assignment: CDR1 WSHSY and CDR2 SAAADI. V was clipped by 4 bases and J by 5 bases; unmatched bases: 12. The CDR3 consists of 18 residues. In nucleotides, the CDR3 is TGCGCCAGCAGTGCTTCCTTACCCGGGACAGGGGGTACCGGGGAGCTGTTTTTT. This codes for CASSASLPGTGGTGELFF.

This clonotype was seen at least ten times. J is TRBJ1-5 and V is TRBV19; D call uncertain. Germline CDR1 reads LNHDA; CDR2 reads SQIVND (reference sequence). The V end was cut by 4 bases, the J end by 1 base, with 8 bases between. CDR3 length: 14 residues. The CDR3 coding sequence is TGTGCCAGTAGTAGGCCGGTGAGCAATCAGCCCCAGCATTTT. This gives the protein CASSRPVSNQPQHF.

This clonotype was picked up a small number of times. The chain has TRBV5-1 and TRBJ2-7; D unresolved. V lost 2 bases, J lost 3 bases, and 9 bases lay in between. Germline CDR1 and CDR2: SGHRS and YFSETQ. The length of the CDR3 is 13 residues. CDR3 sequence (DNA): TGCGCCAGCAGCTTAATACAGAGCTACGAGCAGTACTTC. Translated: CASSLIQSYEQYF.

This clonotype was counted only a few times. The chain couples TRBV12-3 or TRBV12-4 to TRBJ1-6, with a possible D match to TRBD1 (6 bases). The CDR3 runs 15 residues. The ends were cut back, 6 bases at V and 10 bases at J, with 19 bases in the middle. The CDR3 sequence is CASRSRRGENSPLHF. DNA of the CDR3: TGTGCCAGCAGGTCTCGCAGGGGCGAAAACTCACCCCTCCACTTT.

The rearrangement joins TRBV5-1 to TRBJ2-2; TRBD2 agrees at 16 bases. The CDR3 has 15 residues. V lost 3 bases to trimming and J lost 11 bases; unmatched junction nucleotides: 4. CDR1 and CDR2 from the germline V gene are SGHRS and YFSETQ. In nucleotides, the CDR3 is TGCGCCAGCAGCTCCGGGACTAGCGGGAGGGGAGAGCTGTTTTTT. Its translation is CASSSGTSGRGELFF.

This clonotype occurred many times. V and J are TRBV7-2 and TRBJ1-1; D is uncertain. V lost 6 bases and J 2 bases, leaving 16 bases between the germline ends. This CDR3 is built from 15 residues. CDR1 is SGHTA, CDR2 FQGNSA, per germline. The CDR3, as DNA: TGTGCCAGCAGTCACCCGGTTGTCATTAACACTGAAGCTTTCTTT. Translation gives CASSHPVVINTEAFF. Variable domain in full (rest from reference TRBV7-2 and TRBJ1-1): GAGVSQSPSNKVTEKGKDVELRCDPISGHTALYWYRQSLGQGLEFLIYFQGNSAPDKSGLPSDRFSAERTGGSVSTLTIQRTQQEDSAVYLCASSHPVVINTEAFFGQGTRLTVV.

The chain carries TRBV29-1 and TRBJ1-3, with D unclear. Trimming removed 1 base at V and 2 bases at J, with 3 bases between. This CDR3 is built from 12 residues. Germline V gene lookup returns CDR1 SQVTM and CDR2 ANQGSEA. In nucleotides, the CDR3 is TGCAGCGTTGAAGGCGCTGGAAACACCATATATTTT. Protein sequence: CSVEGAGNTIYF.